This TCR beta chain was captured in a study of T cells in tuberculosis (dated by TCRdb to 2017 to 2018). General notes on the study: To characterize T cells specific for the mycobacterial lipid antigen glucose monomycolate (GMM), the study used CD1B tetramers together with high-throughput TCR immunosequencing. IGRA-negative adolescents, IGRA-positive adolescents with latent tuberculosis and adults with active tuberculosis, ten per group, were compared in a South African clinical cohort. PBMC from active tuberculosis patients were archived either before standard anti-tuberculosis treatment began or within 7 days of its start.

Trimmed from V: 4 bases; trimmed from J: 6 bases; junction bases lacking a gene match: 2. From the germline V gene, CDR1 is MDHEN and CDR2 is SYDVKM. The CDR3, cysteine through phenylalanine, is 13 amino acids long. Just the 39-base CDR3 DNA is kept, in frame starting at base 1. The time point label, read with the paper, signifies: new active TB diagnosis, blood taken before or within 7 days of starting treatment. Patients with active tuberculosis were defined as newly diagnosed, HIV-seronegative South African adults aged 18 years or older. Confirmation of active tuberculosis came from positive sputum smear microscopy and/or a positive M. tuberculosis culture. Immunosequencing of unsorted cryopreserved PBMC covered, on average, about 100,000 T cells per clinical donor. Broad study findings and their caveats: With the diverse GMM-specific repertoire as input, a classifier achieved around 90% accuracy (AUROC 0.75 to 0.9), whereas GEM motif frequencies as input gave around 69% accuracy. Which clinical samples got chosen depended on the availability of cryopreserved specimens, and the active tuberculosis cases were adults, whereas the controls were adolescents. Smaller NN-distances were partly driven by shorter CDR3-alpha lengths in active tuberculosis patients, and statistical significance was not reached for the TCR-beta difference. Active tuberculosis TCR-alpha repertoires showed smaller mean NN-distances to GMM-specific TCRs than IGRA-negative controls, suggesting clonal expansion of these TCRs.

This clone came up once. It lacks a known antigen. No much larger clonotype is one base removed from it; base qualities were not supplied. The immunoSEQ multiplex PCR assay was used to generate TCR libraries, with TCR-beta and/or TCR-alpha/delta assays applied to each sample. The amplified TCR libraries were sequenced on the Illumina high-throughput platform. As for the original processing: Clustering and dimensionality reduction relied on pairwise TCRdist distances among GMM-specific receptors from T cells that were either sorted ex vivo or expanded in vitro. Each clinical repertoire was scored by mean NN-distance, the average TCRdist to the nearest 10% of tetramer-positive reference sequences. GEM TCR motif frequency was computed as the fraction of unique TCRs matching known GEM sequences by V/J usage and CDR3 length. Active tuberculosis was classified by linear discriminant analysis with leave-one-out cross-validation, implemented in scikit-learn. TCRdb took over this immuneACCESS table, retaining in-frame rearrangements with V and J assigned. Such tables are incomplete; in checked studies, under half of the missing clones stem from an unresolved V gene, and the remainder is unexplained. V and J calls and clone size are those listed in that table; D and trimming were worked out from the DNA. The sample data list under 45,000 clones, and 80% to 95% of these were observed just once. 2.4% of the sample belongs to the ten largest clones.

The sequence joins TRBV28 to TRBJ1-2, and 10 junction bases match TRBD1. The source material was PBMCs, sampled at tuberculosis diagnosis. This clonotype originated in an adult with tuberculosis. CDR3 region: CASSSGQGNGYTF. The bases are TGTGCCAGCAGTTCGGGACAGGGGAATGGCTACACCTTC.